In this sample, the clone carrying this TCR beta chain turned up many times. The sample belongs to a study of T cells in Graves' hyperthyroidism and ophthalmopathy. Trimming left V 8 bases short and J 3 bases short, with 11 bases between. The CDR3 is made up of 13 amino acids. Germline V gene data show CDR1 as SNHLY and CDR2 as FYNNEI. It was RNA transcripts that yielded the amplified TCR beta CDR3 regions. The HTBI primer set served for first-round RT-PCR of the TCR CDR3. TCRdb re-derived calls from the multiplex PCR reads in MiXCR, one entry per CDR3 protein. Of around 340,000 distinct CDR3 sequences in the sample, roughly a fifth were seen once.

V and J are TRBV2 and TRBJ2-1; D perhaps matches TRBD2 (6 bases). This TCR came from a woman aged 50 to 60 with Graves' hyperthyroidism. The sequencing sample was made of blood. The CDR3: CASCGESYNEQFF. Written as DNA, the CDR3 is TGTGCCAGCTGCGGGGAAAGCTACAATGAGCAGTTCTTC.